The T cell receptor beta chain under discussion was sequenced for a study of Graves' ophthalmopathy and Graves' hyperthyroidism. About the research overall: Prior to any treatment, peripheral blood was collected at the time of initial diagnosis.

Using RNA transcripts, the TCR beta CDR3 regions were amplified. Scientists carried out first-round RT-PCR using HTBI primers and then a second-round multiplex PCR. TCRdb passed the multiplex PCR reads through MiXCR, listing each CDR3 protein once. In the table there are 200,000 to 250,000 distinct CDR3 sequences, 45% to 55% of which are singletons. Germline V gene sequence: CDR1 SEHNR, CDR2 FQNEAQ (reference sequence). Trimming removed 3 bases at V and 5 bases at J, with 19 bases between. The CDR3 is 16 residues long. For this clonotype: What it recognizes is unknown.

CAS ≥3, NOSPECS ≥4, moderate-to-severe activity and duration under 3 months marked donors with ophthalmopathy. The diagnosis was founded upon clinical symptoms, serum thyroxine, TRAb, thyroid ultrasound and orbital computed tomography. Study-level points and caveats: Blood also harbored most expanded thyroid clonotypes above 0.001 frequency.

The V and J genes are TRBV7-9 and TRBJ1-1, with D tentatively TRBD1 (5 bases). This sequence was found in an adult man with Graves' ophthalmopathy. The sequencing input was peripheral blood. This CDR3 reads CASSLANWQGGTEAFF. In nucleotides, the CDR3 is TGTGCCAGCAGCTTGGCCAATTGGCAGGGTGGTACTGAAGCTTTCTTT.